This passage covers 18 T cell receptor beta chains from one sample sequenced in a study of OX40 agonist ivuxolimab in advanced cancers. The receptor library was made with the immunoSEQ multiplex PCR assay. In TCRdb, the immuneACCESS table is reduced to in-frame sequences with V and J assigned. These tables do not hold every clone; where another copy was compared, an unresolved V gene accounts for under half, and the others remain unexplained. This sample has roughly 75,000 clones in its table, and about nine tenths of those were observed once. Over 2.5% of the sample is taken by the ten largest. The specimen comprised CD4+ or CD8+ T cells sorted from blood, sampled in a trial of the OX40 agonist ivuxolimab. The receptors shown here come from an adult with an advanced solid tumor such as melanoma, head and neck, liver or kidney cancer.

The chain carries TRBV6-6 and TRBJ2-5; D unresolved. V dropped 2 bases and J dropped 1 base, with 8 bases sitting between them. The CDR3 length is 14 residues. Germline CDR1 and CDR2: MNHNY and SVGAGI (reference sequence). CDR3 DNA: TGTGCCAGCAGTTACGTAGGTTTCCAAGAGACCCAGTACTTC. Its protein product is CASSYVGFQETQYF.

The chain recombines TRBV29-1 with TRBJ2-7, with 9 bases that match TRBD2. Germline values: CDR1 SQVTM, CDR2 ANQGSEA. V was pared by 4 bases and J by 2 bases, with 15 bases of the junction left unmatched. CDR3 length: 17 amino acids. The CDR3 nucleotides read TGCAGCGTTGGGGGCGGGGGGGAAGGAGTTGCCCCCTACGAGCAGTACTTC. It translates to CSVGGGGEGVAPYEQYF.

The rearrangement links TRBV20-1 to TRBJ2-1, with a weak D call TRBD2 (5 bases). Trimming pared 6 bases from V and 9 bases from J, leaving 12 bases between. CDR1 and CDR2 (germline): DFQATT, SNEGSKA (reference sequence). The CDR3 runs to 11 residues. CDR3 amino acids: CSASGFGEQFF. Here the CDR3 DNA reads TGCAGTGCATCGGGGTTCGGTGAGCAGTTCTTC.

The chain combines TRBV18 with TRBJ1-5, with 10 bases aligning to TRBD1. CDR1 is KGHSH and CDR2 is LQKENI in the germline V gene. CDR3 length: 15 residues. With 4 bases clipped from V and 10 bases from J, the junction kept 10 bases outside the gene matches. CDR3 sequence: CASSQGQGGGQPQHF. CDR3 nucleotide sequence: TGTGCCAGCTCACAAGGACAGGGGGGAGGCCAACCCCAGCATTTT.

The chain links TRBV30 to TRBJ2-2; 8 nucleotides align to TRBD1. This CDR3 is built from 15 residues. Trimming at V came to 2 bases and at J to 4 bases, leaving 6 bases not matched to a gene. Germline CDR1 reads GTSNPN; CDR2 reads SVGIG (reference sequence). The CDR3 reads CAWSSRTGLTGELFF. CDR3 coding DNA: TGTGCCTGGAGTTCCCGGACAGGGCTCACCGGGGAGCTGTTTTTT.

This clone was seen a handful of times. The chain joins TRBV23-1 to TRBJ1-2; D not resolved. TRBV23-1 counts as an open reading frame of uncertain function. V lost 0 bases and J lost 4, with 12 bases in between. There are 15 residues in the CDR3. CDR3 region: CASSQSCSQIYGYTF. CDR3 nucleotide sequence: TGCGCCAGCAGTCAATCGTGCTCGCAGATCTATGGCTACACCTTC.

V is TRBV7-9 and J is TRBJ2-1, with D possibly being TRBD1 or TRBD2 (5 bases each). The germline CDR1 and CDR2 sequences are SEHNR and FQNEAQ (reference sequence). The CDR3 has 14 amino acids. V lost 8 bases, J lost 0 bases, and 11 bases lay in between. Here the CDR3 reads CASPRGVSYNEQFF. CDR3 nucleotides: TGTGCCAGCCCGAGAGGGGTCTCCTACAATGAGCAGTTCTTC.

The gene calls are TRBV18 and TRBJ1-2; TRBD1 matches 7 bases. V was clipped by 8 bases and J by 5 bases; unmatched bases: 14. The germline V gene encodes CDR1 KGHSH and CDR2 LQKENI. This CDR3 spans 15 amino acids. Here the CDR3 reads CASGTSGGLSYGYTF. The CDR3 DNA reads as TGTGCCAGCGGCACTTCAGGGGGTCTCTCATATGGCTACACCTTC.

This chain connects TRBV19 to TRBJ1-2; tentatively, D is TRBD1 (6 bases). Trimming pared 6 bases from V and 1 base from J, leaving 15 bases between. This CDR3 is 15 amino acids long. The germline V gene has CDR1 LNHDA and CDR2 SQIVND (reference sequence). Here the CDR3 DNA reads TGTGCCAGTAGCCGGACCGGACAGCTTAACTATGGCTACACCTTC. It translates to CASSRTGQLNYGYTF.

The rearrangement uses TRBV5-1 and TRBJ2-1, with TRBD2 identical over 9 bases. Germline trimming cut 0 bases from V and 8 bases from J; bases unmatched to any gene: 6. This CDR3 spans 15 amino acids. From germline, CDR1 is SGHRS and CDR2 YFSETQ. The CDR3 protein is CASSLVGGGVDEQFF. In DNA form, the CDR3 reads TGCGCCAGCAGCTTGGTAGGCGGGGGGGTCGATGAGCAGTTCTTC.

This chain joins TRBV12-1 and TRBJ2-3; TRBD1 is taken as the D call from the table, unchecked against the DNA. TRBV12-1 constitutes a pseudogene. The CDR3 sequence is 16 residues long. CDR3 sequence reads: CASSSNPGQRPDTQYF. Written as DNA, the CDR3 is TGTGCCAGCAGCTCGAATCCGGGACAGCGCCCAGATACGCAGTATTTT.

The chain is built from TRBV7-3 and TRBJ1-1, with D perhaps matching TRBD1 (6 bases). Trimming stripped 6 bases from V and 3 bases from J, with 11 bases between. The germline gives CDR1 SGHTA, CDR2 FQGTGA. This CDR3 spans 13 amino acids. Written as DNA, the CDR3 is TGTGCCAGCAGGGTGAACAGGGACACTGAAGCTTTCTTT. This codes for CASRVNRDTEAFF.

The chain couples TRBV28 to TRBJ1-1; TRBD1 is a possible D gene (5 bases). V lost 5 bases, J lost 11 bases, and 12 bases lay in between. The CDR3 is made up of 11 amino acids. Germline V CDR1 and CDR2: MDHEN, SYDVKM. The CDR3 DNA sequence: TGTGCCAGCAGTCGGGACCGCCAGGCTTTCTTT. Protein product: CASSRDRQAFF. The entire variable domain, with the rest obtained from reference TRBV28 and TRBJ1-1, is as follows: DVKVTQSSRYLVKRTGEKVFLECVQDMDHENMFWYRQDPGLGLRLIYFSYDVKMKEKGDIPEGYSVSREKKERFSLILESASTNQTSMYLCASSRDRQAFFGQGTRLTVV.

The V gene is TRBV5-6, the J gene TRBJ2-2; 11 bases are shared with TRBD1. With V trimmed by 4 bases and J by 7 bases, 6 bases remained unmatched. This CDR3 region has 15 residues. Germline assignment: CDR1 SGHDT and CDR2 YYEEEE. CDR3 nucleotides: TGTGCCAGCAGCCCTGGACAGGGGGCGAACGGGGAGCTGTTTTTT. It is translated as CASSPGQGANGELFF.

V usage is TRBV12-1 and J usage is TRBJ2-7; the listed D gene, TRBD1, was not tested against the DNA. TRBV12-1 is listed as a pseudogene. This CDR3 has 15 amino acids. CDR3 loop: CASSLTGQRSHEQYF. The CDR3 coding sequence is TGTGCCAGCAGCTTGACGGGACAGAGGAGCCACGAGCAGTACTTC.

This rearrangement joins TRBV7-2 to TRBJ2-1, with TRBD2 identical over 11 bases. This CDR3 has 19 amino acids. Germline lookup yields CDR1 SGHTA and CDR2 FQGNSA. Trimming removed 2 bases from V and 5 bases from J; junction bases left unmatched: 14. The CDR3 DNA reads as TGTGCCAGCAGCTTATGGCGACGACTAGCGGGGAAATTCCACAATGAGCAGTTCTTC. Encoded protein: CASSLWRRLAGKFHNEQFF.

The genes are TRBV5-4 and TRBJ1-1; no definite D call. The CDR3 spans 13 residues. Trimming took off 0 bases at V and 2 bases at J, with 5 bases between the two ends. Germline CDR1 and CDR2: SGHNT and YYREEE (reference sequence). The CDR3 here is CASSLAVNTEAFF. The DNA of the CDR3 is TGTGCCAGCAGCTTGGCAGTCAACACTGAAGCTTTCTTT.

The genes are TRBV6-5 and TRBJ1-2; D is ambiguous. There are 13 residues in the CDR3. Trimming left V 2 bases short and J 4 bases short, with 8 bases between. CDR1 is MNHEY and CDR2 is SVGAGI in the germline V gene. CDR3 DNA sequence: TGTGCCAGCAGTTACGGCAGGAGCTATGGCTACACCTTC. Translated: CASSYGRSYGYTF.